This is a list of T cell receptor beta chains from one sample in a study of cytomegalovirus exposure and HLA in healthy donors. The method was immunoSEQ multiplex PCR; TCRdb's version includes in-frame clones alone and lacks a portion of them. The data hold 150,000 to 200,000 clones, with over 60% observed a single time. The sample taken for sequencing was PBMCs. These receptors originate from a middle-aged woman in good health and CMV-seronegative. CDR3s include the opening cysteine and the closing phenylalanine or tryptophan. Size values are once, few and many counts, or a class for expanded clones, and some rows have none.

clone_size,cdr3_length,v_call,cdr3_aa
NA,14,TRBV27,CASSLRRGTGELFF
NA,15,TRBV6-1,CASSGLAGAPDTQYF
once,15,TRBV7-9,CASSSTGGWGYEQYF
NA,15,TRBV5-1,CASTALAGSSSPLHF
NA,13,TRBV27,CASRYTTNEKLFF
NA,15,TRBV6-1,CASSEGGGSPYEQYF
few,16,TRBV11-3,CASSLGAGGRQETQYF
NA,14,TRBV9,CASSAGGWTGEQFF
NA,14,TRBV9,CASSVVGVNTEAFF
NA,14,TRBV7-2,CASSPWTGDTEAFF
once,13,TRBV6-5,CASRPSGRVGYTF
NA,16,TRBV7-6,CASSLRGTSGRNEQFF
NA,12,TRBV25-1,CASSLGAGGYTF
once,13,TRBV7-2,CASSLEAGTEAFF
few,14,TRBV19,CASSIGDSGFGAFF
NA,14,TRBV5-1,CASSPDRGNNEQFF
few,15,TRBV15,CATSRDKGVNEKLFF
few,15,TRBV9,CASSPLLGQPYGYTF
NA,15,TRBV7-3,CASSSGPGSGNTIYF
NA,14,TRBV11-3,CASSQKTGARGYTF
few,15,TRBV25-1,CASSEGFGGGTEAFF
NA,14,TRBV5-1,CASSLGRAGETQYF
NA,18,TRBV6-1,CASSEALLTGGSYNEQFF
NA,14,TRBV19,CASSESFILNEQFF
NA,14,TRBV7-6,CASSLGRVDSPLHF
NA,16,TRBV5-4,CASSLNLGRGGEKLFF
NA,16,TRBV4-1,CASSQDFGVDADTQYF
NA,16,TRBV6-1,CASSARGDSYNSPLHF
once,15,TRBV6-5,CASSVTGGEAQPQHF
NA,15,TRBV2,CASSMDTYPYNEQFF
NA,14,TRBV6-1,CASSETGDWHGYTF
NA,13,TRBV7-2,CASSLGSGEKQFF
NA,14,TRBV19,CASSSPGRYNEQFF
NA,14,TRBV28,CAINGGPTNEKLFF
NA,14,TRBV18,CASSPGTETYGYTF
NA,11,TRBV7-9,CAGGRDQPQHF
NA,11,TRBV28,CASSAEGQPSF
NA,13,TRBV27,CASSLRQGYGYTF
NA,14,TRBV7-9,CASSRQGLNTEAFF
few,15,TRBV6-5,CASSPRDRLNSPLHF
few,15,TRBV6-6,CASSRKTGGRYGYTF
once,15,TRBV6-1,CASSEGRQGTNEQFF